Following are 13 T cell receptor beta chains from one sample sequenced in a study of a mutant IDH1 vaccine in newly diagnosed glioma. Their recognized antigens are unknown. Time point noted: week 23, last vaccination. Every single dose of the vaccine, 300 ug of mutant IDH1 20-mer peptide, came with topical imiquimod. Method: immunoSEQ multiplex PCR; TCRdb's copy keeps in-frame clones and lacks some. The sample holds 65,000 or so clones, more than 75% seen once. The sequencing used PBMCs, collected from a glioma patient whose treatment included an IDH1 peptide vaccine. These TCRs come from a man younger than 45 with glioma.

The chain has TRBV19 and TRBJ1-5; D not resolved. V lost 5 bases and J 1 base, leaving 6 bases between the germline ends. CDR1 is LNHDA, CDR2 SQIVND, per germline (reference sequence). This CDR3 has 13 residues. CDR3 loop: CASSSSSNQPQHF. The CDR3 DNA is TGTGCCAGTAGTTCCAGCAGCAATCAGCCCCAGCATTTT.

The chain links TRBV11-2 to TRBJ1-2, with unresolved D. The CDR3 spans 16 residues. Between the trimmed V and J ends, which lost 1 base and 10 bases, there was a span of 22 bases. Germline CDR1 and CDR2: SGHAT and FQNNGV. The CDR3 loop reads CASSLVARQIAQSYTF. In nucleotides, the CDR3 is TGTGCCAGCAGCTTAGTAGCTCGGCAGATCGCACAATCCTACACCTTC. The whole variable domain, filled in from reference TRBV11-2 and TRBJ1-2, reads EAGVAQSPRYKIIEKRQSVAFWCNPISGHATLYWYQQILGQGPKLLIQFQNNGVVDDSQLPKDRFSAERLKGVDSTLKIQPAKLEDSAVYLCASSLVARQIAQSYTFGSGTRLTVV.

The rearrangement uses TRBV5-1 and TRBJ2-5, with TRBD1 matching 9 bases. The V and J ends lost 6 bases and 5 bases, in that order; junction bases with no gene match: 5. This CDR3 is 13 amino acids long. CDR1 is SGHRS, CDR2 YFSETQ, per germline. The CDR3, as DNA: TGCGCCAGCAAATACAGGGGGCTTGAGACCCAGTACTTC. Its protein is CASKYRGLETQYF.

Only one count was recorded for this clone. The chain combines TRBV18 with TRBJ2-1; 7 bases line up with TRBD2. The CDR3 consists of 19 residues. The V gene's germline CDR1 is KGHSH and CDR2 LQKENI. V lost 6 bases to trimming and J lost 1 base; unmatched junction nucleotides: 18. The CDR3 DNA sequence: TGTGCCAGCTCCCCAAAACGGGGGGTGGGCATTAGTTCCTACAATGAGCAGTTCTTC. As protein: CASSPKRGVGISSYNEQFF. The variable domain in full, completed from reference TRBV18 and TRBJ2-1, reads NAGVMQNPRHLVRRRGQEARLRCSPMKGHSHVYWYRQLPEEGLKFMVYLQKENIIDESGMPKERFSAEFPKEGPSILRIQQVVRGDSAAYFCASSPKRGVGISSYNEQFFGPGTRLTVL.

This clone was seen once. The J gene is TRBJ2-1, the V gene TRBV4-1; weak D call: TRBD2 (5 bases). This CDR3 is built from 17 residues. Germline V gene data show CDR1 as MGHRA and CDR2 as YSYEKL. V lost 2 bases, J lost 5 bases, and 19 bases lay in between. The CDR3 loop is CASSQPALEPLNNEQFF. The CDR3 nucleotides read TGCGCCAGCAGCCAACCCGCACTAGAACCCTTAAACAATGAGCAGTTCTTC.

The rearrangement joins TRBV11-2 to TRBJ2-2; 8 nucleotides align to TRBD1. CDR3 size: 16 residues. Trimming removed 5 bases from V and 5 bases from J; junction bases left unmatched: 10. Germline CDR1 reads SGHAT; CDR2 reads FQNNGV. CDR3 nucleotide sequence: TGTGCCAGCAGCCCGGGACAGGACAGGTGGACCGGGGAGCTGTTTTTT. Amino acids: CASSPGQDRWTGELFF.

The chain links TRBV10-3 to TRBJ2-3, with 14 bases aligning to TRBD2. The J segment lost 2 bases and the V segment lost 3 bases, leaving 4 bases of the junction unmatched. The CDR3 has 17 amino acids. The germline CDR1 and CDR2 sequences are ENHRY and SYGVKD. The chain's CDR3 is CAISEGTSGGDTDTQYF. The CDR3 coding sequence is TGTGCCATCAGTGAAGGGACTAGCGGGGGTGACACAGATACGCAGTATTTT.

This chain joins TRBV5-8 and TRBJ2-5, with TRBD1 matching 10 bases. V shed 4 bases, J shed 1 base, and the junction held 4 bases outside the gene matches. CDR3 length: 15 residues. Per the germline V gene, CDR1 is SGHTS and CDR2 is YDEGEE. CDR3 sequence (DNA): TGTGCCAGCAGCAAGGGGACAGGGGTCCAAGAGACCCAGTACTTC. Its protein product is CASSKGTGVQETQYF. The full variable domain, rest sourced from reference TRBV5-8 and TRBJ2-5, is EAGVTQSPTHLIKTRGQQATLRCSPISGHTSVYWYQQALGLGLQFLLWYDEGEERNRGNFPPRFSGRQFPNYSSELNVNALELEDSALYLCASSKGTGVQETQYFGPGTRLLVL.

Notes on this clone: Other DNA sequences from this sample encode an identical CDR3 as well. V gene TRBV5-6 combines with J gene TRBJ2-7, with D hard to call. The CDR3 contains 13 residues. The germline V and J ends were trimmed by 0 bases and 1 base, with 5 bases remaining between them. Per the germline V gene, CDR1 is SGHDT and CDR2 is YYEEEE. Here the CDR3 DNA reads TGTGCCAGCAGCTTGGGACGGTCCTACGAGCAGTACTTC. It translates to CASSLGRSYEQYF.

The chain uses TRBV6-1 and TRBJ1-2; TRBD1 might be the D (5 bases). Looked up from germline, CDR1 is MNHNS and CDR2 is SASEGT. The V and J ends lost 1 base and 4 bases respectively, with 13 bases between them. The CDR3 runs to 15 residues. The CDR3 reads CASSEGTTRGYGYTF. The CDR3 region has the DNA TGTGCCAGCAGTGAAGGTACAACGAGGGGCTATGGCTACACCTTC.

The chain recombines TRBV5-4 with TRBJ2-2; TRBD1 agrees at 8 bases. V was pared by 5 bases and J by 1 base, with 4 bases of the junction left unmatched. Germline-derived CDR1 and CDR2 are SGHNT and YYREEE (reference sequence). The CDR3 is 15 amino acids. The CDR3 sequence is CASRGGQGNTGELFF. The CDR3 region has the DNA TGTGCCAGCAGGGGCGGACAGGGGAACACCGGGGAGCTGTTTTTT.

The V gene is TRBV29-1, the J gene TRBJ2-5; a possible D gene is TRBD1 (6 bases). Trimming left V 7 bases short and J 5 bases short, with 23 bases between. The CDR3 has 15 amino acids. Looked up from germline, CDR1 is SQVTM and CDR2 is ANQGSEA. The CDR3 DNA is TGCAGCGGGTCGGGACACGCGAGACCTGGGGAGACCCAGTACTTC. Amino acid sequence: CSGSGHARPGETQYF.

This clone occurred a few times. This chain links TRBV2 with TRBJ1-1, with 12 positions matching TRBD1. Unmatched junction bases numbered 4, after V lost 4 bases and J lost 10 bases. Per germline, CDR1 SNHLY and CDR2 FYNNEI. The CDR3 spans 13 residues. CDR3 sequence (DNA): TGTGCCAGCAGTGTGGGACAGGGGGCCTTAGCTTTCTTT. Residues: CASSVGQGALAFF.